The 5 T cell receptor beta chains below all came from one sample that was sequenced in a study of blood T cell repertoires in COVID-19. Repertoires were generated with immunoSEQ multiplex PCR, while TCRdb's copy carries only in-frame clones and drops some. The sample holds 85,000 or so clones, 81% seen once. Material: peripheral blood. These receptor sequences come from a man aged 80 or over with acute or convalescent COVID-19.

The rearrangement links TRBV5-1 to TRBJ1-1; 8 nucleotides match TRBD1. V trimming: 4 bases; J trimming: 6 bases; junction bases outside the gene matches: 8. This CDR3 is 14 amino acids long. The germline V gene has CDR1 SGHRS and CDR2 YFSETQ. Written as DNA, the CDR3 is TGCGCCAGCAGCATCGGGACAGGCACCCCTGAAGCTTTCTTT. This encodes CASSIGTGTPEAFF.

The chain has TRBV25-1 and TRBJ1-6; TRBD1 might be the D (6 bases). The CDR3 length is 15 residues. Germline V gene lookup returns CDR1 MGHDK and CDR2 SYGVNS. Trimming cost V 6 bases and J 6 bases, with 15 bases left between them. The CDR3 DNA reads TGTGCCAGCAGGGAGGACAGACGGTTTAATTCACCCCTCCACTTT. This gives the protein CASREDRRFNSPLHF.

The sample holds one count of this clone. Other DNA sequences of this sample code for an identical CDR3. The V and J genes are TRBV30 and TRBJ1-6; TRBD1 is a possible D gene (5 bases). V was shortened by 4 bases and J by 6 bases, with 10 bases between the two germline ends. The germline V gene has CDR1 GTSNPN and CDR2 SVGIG (reference sequence). CDR3 length: 13 amino acids. CDR3 sequence reads: CAWTLTVNSPLHF. In DNA, the CDR3 is TGTGCCTGGACCCTGACAGTTAATTCACCCCTCCACTTT.

The CDR3 coding sequence is TGTGCCAGCAGCGTAGGCGGGAGGGCCGTAGGCACAGATACGCAGTATTTT. Translation: CASSVGGRAVGTDTQYF. This sequence joins TRBV9 and TRBJ2-3; 9 bases map to TRBD2. Trimming took 0 bases from V and 1 from J; bases not matched to a gene: 6. This CDR3 contains 17 residues. Germline assignment: CDR1 SGDLS and CDR2 YYNGEE.

The chain is built from TRBV10-2 and TRBJ2-1; 15 nucleotides agree with TRBD2. V lost 2 bases and J lost 10; bases outside the gene matches: 6. The CDR3 consists of 16 residues. Looked up from germline, CDR1 is WSHSY and CDR2 is SAAADI. CDR3 protein: CASSEPGTSGRSEQFF. The CDR3 bases are TGCGCCAGCAGTGAGCCTGGGACTAGCGGGAGGTCGGAGCAGTTCTTC.